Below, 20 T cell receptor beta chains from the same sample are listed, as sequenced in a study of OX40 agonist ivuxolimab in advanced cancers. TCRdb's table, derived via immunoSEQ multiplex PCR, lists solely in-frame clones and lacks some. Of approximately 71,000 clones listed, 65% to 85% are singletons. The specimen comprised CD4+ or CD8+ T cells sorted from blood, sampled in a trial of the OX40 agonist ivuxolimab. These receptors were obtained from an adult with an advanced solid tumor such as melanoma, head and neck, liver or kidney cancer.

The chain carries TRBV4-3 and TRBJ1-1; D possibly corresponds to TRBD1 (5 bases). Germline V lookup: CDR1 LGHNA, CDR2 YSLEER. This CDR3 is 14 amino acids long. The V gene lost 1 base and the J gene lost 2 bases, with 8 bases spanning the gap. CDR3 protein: CASSQAGANTEAFF. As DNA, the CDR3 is TGCGCCAGCAGCCAAGCCGGGGCAAACACTGAAGCTTTCTTT.

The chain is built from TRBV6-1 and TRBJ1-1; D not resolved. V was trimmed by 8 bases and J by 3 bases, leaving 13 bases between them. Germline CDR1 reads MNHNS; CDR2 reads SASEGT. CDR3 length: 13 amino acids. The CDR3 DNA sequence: TGTGCCAGCCTTCCTCTTACTTACACTGAAGCTTTCTTT. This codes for CASLPLTYTEAFF.

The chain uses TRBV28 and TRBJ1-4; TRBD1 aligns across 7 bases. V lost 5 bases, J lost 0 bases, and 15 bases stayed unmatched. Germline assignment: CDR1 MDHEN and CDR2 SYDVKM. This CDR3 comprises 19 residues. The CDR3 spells CASSTPGGTVLATNEKLFF. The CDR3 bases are TGTGCCAGCAGTACCCCTGGAGGGACAGTACTTGCAACTAATGAAAAACTGTTTTTT.

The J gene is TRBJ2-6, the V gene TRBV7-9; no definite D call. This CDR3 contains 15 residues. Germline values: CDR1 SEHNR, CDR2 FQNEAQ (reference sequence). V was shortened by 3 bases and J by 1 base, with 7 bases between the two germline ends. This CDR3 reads CASSFMGSGANVLTF. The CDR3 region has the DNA TGTGCCAGCAGCTTTATGGGGTCTGGGGCCAACGTCCTGACTTTC. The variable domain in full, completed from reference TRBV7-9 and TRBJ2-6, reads DTGVSQNPRHKITKRGQNVTFRCDPISEHNRLYWYRQTLGQGPEFLTYFQNEAQLEKSRLLSDRFSAERPKGSFSTLEIQRTEQGDSAMYLCASSFMGSGANVLTFGAGSRLTVL.

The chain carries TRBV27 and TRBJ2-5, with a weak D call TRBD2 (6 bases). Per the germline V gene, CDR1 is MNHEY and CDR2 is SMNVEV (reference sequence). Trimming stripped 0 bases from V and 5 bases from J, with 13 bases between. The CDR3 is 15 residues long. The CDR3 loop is CASSLSSGSRETQYF. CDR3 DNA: TGTGCCAGCAGTTTATCGTCCGGGAGTCGGGAGACCCAGTACTTC.

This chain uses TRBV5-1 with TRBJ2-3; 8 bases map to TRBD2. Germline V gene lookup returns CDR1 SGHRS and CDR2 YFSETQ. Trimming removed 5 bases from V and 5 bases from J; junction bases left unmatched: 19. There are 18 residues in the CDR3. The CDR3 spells CASSREGRGGLSGDTQYF. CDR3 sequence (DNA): TGCGCCAGCAGTCGGGAGGGCCGGGGGGGTTTGAGCGGAGATACGCAGTATTTT.

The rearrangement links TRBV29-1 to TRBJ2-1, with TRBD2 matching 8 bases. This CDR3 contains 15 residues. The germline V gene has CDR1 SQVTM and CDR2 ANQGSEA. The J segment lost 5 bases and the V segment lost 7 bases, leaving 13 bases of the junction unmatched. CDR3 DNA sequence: TGCAGCGCACCCCTGACTAGCGCCGCCAACAATGAGCAGTTCTTC. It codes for CSAPLTSAANNEQFF.

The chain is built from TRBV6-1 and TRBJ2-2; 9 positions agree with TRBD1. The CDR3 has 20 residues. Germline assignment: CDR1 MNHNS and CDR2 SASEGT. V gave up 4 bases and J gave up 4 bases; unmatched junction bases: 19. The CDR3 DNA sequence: TGTGCCAGCAGTGCAAGGGACAGGGAAGAGGGCCTATACCGCACCGGGGAGCTGTTTTTT. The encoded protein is CASSARDREEGLYRTGELFF.

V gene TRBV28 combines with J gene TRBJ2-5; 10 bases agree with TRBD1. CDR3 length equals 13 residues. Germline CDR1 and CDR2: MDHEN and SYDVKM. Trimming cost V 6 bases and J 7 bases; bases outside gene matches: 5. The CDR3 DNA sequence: TGTGCCAGCAGCCCGGACAGGGGGGGGACCCAGTACTTC. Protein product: CASSPDRGGTQYF.

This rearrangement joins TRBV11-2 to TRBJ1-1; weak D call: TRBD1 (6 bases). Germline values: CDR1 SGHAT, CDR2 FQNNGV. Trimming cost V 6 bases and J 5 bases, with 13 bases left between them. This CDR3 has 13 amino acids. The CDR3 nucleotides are TGTGCCAGCAGTTACGAGGGGGAGACTGAAGCTTTCTTT. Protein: CASSYEGETEAFF. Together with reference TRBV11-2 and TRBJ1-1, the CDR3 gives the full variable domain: EAGVAQSPRYKIIEKRQSVAFWCNPISGHATLYWYQQILGQGPKLLIQFQNNGVVDDSQLPKDRFSAERLKGVDSTLKIQPAKLEDSAVYLCASSYEGETEAFFGQGTRLTVV.

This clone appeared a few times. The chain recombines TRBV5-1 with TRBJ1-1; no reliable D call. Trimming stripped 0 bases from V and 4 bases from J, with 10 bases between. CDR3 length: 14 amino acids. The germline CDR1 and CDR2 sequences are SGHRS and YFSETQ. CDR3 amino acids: CASSLEGRGTEAFF. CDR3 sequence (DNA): TGCGCCAGCAGCTTGGAGGGTCGCGGCACTGAAGCTTTCTTT.

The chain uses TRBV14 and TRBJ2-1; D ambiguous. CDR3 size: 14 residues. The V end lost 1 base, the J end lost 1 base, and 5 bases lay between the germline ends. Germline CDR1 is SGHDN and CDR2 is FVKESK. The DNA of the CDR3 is TGTGCCAGCAGCCAAGTTGCGTCCTACAATGAGCAGTTCTTC. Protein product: CASSQVASYNEQFF.

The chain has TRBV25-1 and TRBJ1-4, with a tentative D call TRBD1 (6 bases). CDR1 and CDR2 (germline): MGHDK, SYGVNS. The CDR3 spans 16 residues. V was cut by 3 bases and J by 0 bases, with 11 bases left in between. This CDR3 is CASSDSRQATNEKLFF. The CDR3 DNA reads TGTGCCAGCAGTGATTCCCGACAGGCAACTAATGAAAAACTGTTTTTT.

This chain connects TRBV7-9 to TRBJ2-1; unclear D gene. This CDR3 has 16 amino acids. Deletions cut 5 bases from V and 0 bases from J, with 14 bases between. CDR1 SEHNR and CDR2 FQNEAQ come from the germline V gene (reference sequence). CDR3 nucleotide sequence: TGTGCCAGCAGCCAAGACTTCCTGAGCTCCTACAATGAGCAGTTCTTC. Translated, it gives CASSQDFLSSYNEQFF.

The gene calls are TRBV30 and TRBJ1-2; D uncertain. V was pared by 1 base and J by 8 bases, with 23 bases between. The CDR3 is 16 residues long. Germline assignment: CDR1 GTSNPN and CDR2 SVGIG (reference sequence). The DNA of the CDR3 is TGTGCCTGGAGTGCCCTGGGGTCAGCCATCTATGGCGGCTACACCTTC. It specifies CAWSALGSAIYGGYTF.

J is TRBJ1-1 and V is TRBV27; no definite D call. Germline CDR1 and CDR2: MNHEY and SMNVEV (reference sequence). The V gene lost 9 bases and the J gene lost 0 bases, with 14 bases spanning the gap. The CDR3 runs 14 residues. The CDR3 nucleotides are TGTGCCAGTTCCCGGTGGGGTATGAACACTGAAGCTTTCTTT. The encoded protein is CASSRWGMNTEAFF.

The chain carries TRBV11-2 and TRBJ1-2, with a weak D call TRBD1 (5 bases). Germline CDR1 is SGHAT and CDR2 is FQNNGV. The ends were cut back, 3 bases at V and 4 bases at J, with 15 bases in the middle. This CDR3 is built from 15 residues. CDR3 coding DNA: TGTGCCAGCAGCTTGTCGAGGGGCGCTTCCTATGGCTACACCTTC. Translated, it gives CASSLSRGASYGYTF.

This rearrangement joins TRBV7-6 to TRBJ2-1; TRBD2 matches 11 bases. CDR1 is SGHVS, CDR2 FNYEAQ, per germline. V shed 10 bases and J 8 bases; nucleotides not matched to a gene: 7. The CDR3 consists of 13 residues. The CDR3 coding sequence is TGTGCCACCGGGACTAGCGGAAGGGATGAGCAGTTCTTC. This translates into CATGTSGRDEQFF.

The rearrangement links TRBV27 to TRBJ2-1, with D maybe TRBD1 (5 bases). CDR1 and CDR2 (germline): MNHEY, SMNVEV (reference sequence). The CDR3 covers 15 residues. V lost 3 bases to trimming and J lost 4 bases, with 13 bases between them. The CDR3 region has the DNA TGTGCCAGCAGTTTTCCCGACAGAGTTTACAATGAGCAGTTCTTC. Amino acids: CASSFPDRVYNEQFF.

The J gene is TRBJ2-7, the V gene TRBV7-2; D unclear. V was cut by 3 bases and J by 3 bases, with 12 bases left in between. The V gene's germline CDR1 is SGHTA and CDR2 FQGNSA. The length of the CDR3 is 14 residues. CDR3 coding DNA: TGTGCCAGCAGCTTTACGGAAGGGAACTACGAGCAGTACTTC. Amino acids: CASSFTEGNYEQYF.